This TCR beta chain was profiled in a study of blood T cell repertoires in COVID-19. Study overall: From the United States, Italy and Spain came samples of acute and convalescent COVID-19. Sources were T cells, B-cell-depleted T cells, or PBMCs; the material itself was cDNA or gDNA.

This clone is a singleton in its sample. Per the original data handling: Reference gene primer amplification in the assay estimated nucleated cell counts. Sequenced by immunoSEQ multiplex PCR; TCRdb stores in-frame clones only, minus some. V, J and clone size derive from that table, while D and trimming were established from the DNA sequence. The table has 400,000 or so clones, around 90% seen once; the top ten hold approximately 2%. Categorization into cohorts depended on clinical history that participants reported. The receptor was derived from a woman in her forties with acute COVID-19. Sequenced material: PBMCs or T cells enriched from blood (not recorded which).

This chain's CDR3 is CASSRTGVPNSPLHF. Here the CDR3 DNA reads TGCGCCAGCAGCCGAACAGGGGTTCCTAATTCACCCCTCCACTTT. This sequence joins TRBV4-1 and TRBJ1-6; TRBD1 matches at 7 bases. Germline V gene lookup returns CDR1 MGHRA and CDR2 YSYEKL. V shed 4 bases and J 6 bases; nucleotides not matched to a gene: 6. CDR3 size: 15 residues.